This T cell receptor beta chain was captured by sequencing in a study of cytomegalovirus exposure and HLA in healthy donors. The CDR3 consists of 15 residues. Germline CDR1 is WSHSY and CDR2 is SAAADI. V shed 0 bases, J shed 4 bases, and the junction held 5 bases outside the gene matches. TCRdb keeps only in-frame clones here, not all; method: immunoSEQ multiplex PCR. The data contain some 80,000 clones, 85% to 95% of them singletons. The sample comprised PBMCs. The source is a woman aged 18-30 years in good health and CMV-seronegative. V is TRBV10-2 and J is TRBJ2-7, with 8 bases matching TRBD2. CDR3 DNA: TGCGCCAGCAGTGAGTCGGCTAGCGGGCCTTACGAGCAGTACTTC. Translation: CASSESASGPYEQYF.